These 9 T cell receptor beta chains share one sample of origin, sequenced in a study of blood T cell repertoires in COVID-19. Sequencing used immunoSEQ multiplex PCR; TCRdb keeps in-frame clones, though not all of them. The data show around 230,000 clones, 70% to 90% seen once. The sample taken for sequencing was peripheral blood. These receptors came from a woman in her seventies with active or convalescent COVID-19.

The CDR3 is CASSLDRGLGNTIYF. The CDR3 DNA follows: TGTGCCAGCAGTCTTGACAGGGGACTTGGAAACACCATATATTTT. The chain carries TRBV27 and TRBJ1-3; 8 bases agree with TRBD1. V dropped 5 bases and J dropped 3; count of bases not matched to a gene: 6. The CDR3 spans 15 residues. Germline values: CDR1 MNHEY, CDR2 SMNVEV (reference sequence).

This clone was seen only a few times. The rearrangement joins TRBV18 to TRBJ2-5; 8 bases are shared with TRBD2. Looked up from germline, CDR1 is KGHSH and CDR2 is LQKENI. The CDR3 is made up of 17 amino acids. V lost 1 base, J lost 0 bases, and 7 bases stayed unmatched. The CDR3 here is CASSPLEAGVNQETQYF. The CDR3, as DNA: TGTGCCAGCTCACCACTTGAAGCGGGAGTTAACCAAGAGACCCAGTACTTC. Full variable domain (rest looked up from reference TRBV18 and TRBJ2-5): NAGVMQNPRHLVRRRGQEARLRCSPMKGHSHVYWYRQLPEEGLKFMVYLQKENIIDESGMPKERFSAEFPKEGPSILRIQQVVRGDSAAYFCASSPLEAGVNQETQYFGPGTRLLVL.

The V call is TRBV5-1, the J call TRBJ1-1, with 7 bases that match TRBD1. The CDR3 runs 14 residues. From germline, CDR1 is SGHRS and CDR2 YFSETQ. With 6 bases clipped from V and 1 base from J, the junction kept 6 bases outside the gene matches. CDR3 nucleotide sequence: TGCGCCAGCACCCCCGGGACAGAGAACACTGAAGCTTTCTTT. Protein: CASTPGTENTEAFF.

This rearrangement joins TRBV28 to TRBJ2-7; the match to TRBD2 covers 11 bases. The trim removed 4 bases at V and 4 bases at J, leaving 3 bases unmatched. Germline lookup yields CDR1 MDHEN and CDR2 SYDVKM. The CDR3 is 14 residues long. In DNA form, the CDR3 reads TGTGCCAGCAGTTCTAGCGGGAGGAGGTACGAGCAGTACTTC. Translating gives CASSSSGRRYEQYF. The whole variable domain, filled in from reference TRBV28 and TRBJ2-7, reads DVKVTQSSRYLVKRTGEKVFLECVQDMDHENMFWYRQDPGLGLRLIYFSYDVKMKEKGDIPEGYSVSREKKERFSLILESASTNQTSMYLCASSSSGRRYEQYFGPGTRLTVT.

This clone has a handful of counts. This sequence joins TRBV7-3 and TRBJ2-1; 7 bases match TRBD2. V trimming: 4 bases; J trimming: 9 bases; junction bases outside the gene matches: 3. The CDR3 covers 12 residues. In germline, CDR1 is SGHTA, CDR2 FQGTGA. CDR3 residues: CASSWGRGEQFF. CDR3 sequence (DNA): TGTGCCAGCAGCTGGGGGAGGGGTGAGCAGTTCTTC.

The rearrangement joins TRBV5-4 to TRBJ2-7, with D possibly matching TRBD2 (6 bases). Between the trimmed V and J ends, which lost 4 bases and 6 bases, there was a span of 11 bases. This CDR3 contains 12 residues. Germline assignment: CDR1 SGHNT and CDR2 YYREEE (reference sequence). The CDR3 DNA follows: TGTGCCAGCAGCCGGCTGGGGGGCGAGCAGTACTTC. Its protein is CASSRLGGEQYF.

This clone turned up a few times. The V call is TRBV28, the J call TRBJ2-3; 9 nucleotides agree with TRBD2. This CDR3 has 17 residues. The V and J ends lost 2 bases and 6 bases, in that order; junction bases with no gene match: 12. The germline V gene has CDR1 MDHEN and CDR2 SYDVKM. CDR3 in amino acids: CASSLGISAGGGDTQYF. DNA for the CDR3: TGTGCCAGCAGTTTAGGGATTTCGGCGGGAGGGGGGGATACGCAGTATTTT.

The rearrangement links TRBV5-4 to TRBJ2-1; 9 nucleotides agree with TRBD1. Germline V lookup: CDR1 SGHNT, CDR2 YYREEE (reference sequence). V trimming: 4 bases; J trimming: 4 bases; junction bases outside the gene matches: 9. The CDR3 has 16 amino acids. As DNA, the CDR3 is TGTGCCAGCAGCGTGGAGGGACAGGGATTATACAATGAGCAGTTCTTC. It translates to CASSVEGQGLYNEQFF.

The chain recombines TRBV7-3 with TRBJ1-1; unclear D gene. V lost 2 bases and J 0 bases, leaving 13 bases between the germline ends. CDR1 and CDR2 from the germline V gene are SGHTA and FQGTGA. This CDR3 spans 16 amino acids. Here the CDR3 reads CASSLFGIAMNTEAFF. Here the CDR3 DNA reads TGTGCCAGCAGCTTATTCGGAATAGCCATGAACACTGAAGCTTTCTTT.